Following are 15 T cell receptor beta chains from one sample sequenced in a study of OX40 agonist ivuxolimab in advanced cancers. Sequencing used immunoSEQ multiplex PCR; TCRdb keeps in-frame clones, though not all of them. Among more than 45,000 clones listed, approximately 85% were seen once. Sequenced here: CD4+ or CD8+ T cells sorted from blood, sampled in a trial of the OX40 agonist ivuxolimab. These receptor sequences come from an adult with an advanced solid tumor such as melanoma, head and neck, liver or kidney cancer.

The chain carries TRBV27 and TRBJ2-1; 13 nucleotides agree with TRBD2. V trimming: 6 bases; J trimming: 4 bases; junction bases outside the gene matches: 15. Germline values: CDR1 MNHEY, CDR2 SMNVEV (reference sequence). CDR3 length: 19 residues. For the CDR3, the DNA is TGTGCCAGCAGCGACCGATACCGAAGGGGACTAGCGGGGTACAATGAGCAGTTCTTC. It codes for CASSDRYRRGLAGYNEQFF.

The genes are TRBV4-1 and TRBJ2-1, with D perhaps matching TRBD1 (5 bases). The V and J ends lost 5 bases and 8 bases respectively, with 16 bases between them. CDR3 size: 14 residues. Germline CDR1 is MGHRA and CDR2 is YSYEKL. The CDR3 sequence: CASSYRIISHEQFF. CDR3 sequence (DNA): TGCGCCAGCAGCTACAGGATTATCTCCCATGAGCAGTTCTTC.

J is TRBJ2-5 and V is TRBV12-1; TRBD2, the table's D call, lacks a check against the DNA. The J call is uncertain, as TRBJ2-7 better fits the DNA end. TRBV12-1 is shown as a pseudogene. The CDR3 is made up of 14 amino acids. The DNA of the CDR3 is TGTGCCAGCAGCCCTAAGCGGGAGGACAACGAGCAGTACTTC. Amino acids: CASSPKREDNEQYF.

V and J are TRBV19 and TRBJ1-5; 8 nucleotides line up with TRBD1. The V gene's germline CDR1 is LNHDA and CDR2 SQIVND (reference sequence). The CDR3 is 18 amino acids. With V trimmed by 3 bases and J by 5 bases, 15 bases remained unmatched. The CDR3: CASSMEVFQGALDQPQHF. In DNA form, the CDR3 reads TGTGCCAGTAGTATGGAGGTCTTTCAGGGGGCTCTCGATCAGCCCCAGCATTTT.

The V call is TRBV28, the J call TRBJ1-5, with TRBD1 matching 7 bases. This CDR3 comprises 15 residues. The germline V gene has CDR1 MDHEN and CDR2 SYDVKM. After removal of 7 bases from V and 5 bases from J, the junction contained 11 bases not matched to a gene. CDR3 nucleotides: TGTGCCAGCACTATGGCGACAGGGAAGGATCAGCCCCAGCATTTT. It specifies CASTMATGKDQPQHF. The complete variable domain, with remaining parts taken from reference TRBV28 and TRBJ1-5, reads DVKVTQSSRYLVKRTGEKVFLECVQDMDHENMFWYRQDPGLGLRLIYFSYDVKMKEKGDIPEGYSVSREKKERFSLILESASTNQTSMYLCASTMATGKDQPQHFGDGTRLSIL.

The chain joins TRBV5-1 to TRBJ2-7; 7 bases are a match to TRBD2. The CDR3 is 13 residues long. J lost 7 bases, V lost 2 bases, and 6 bases had no gene match. Germline CDR1 and CDR2: SGHRS and YFSETQ. Here the CDR3 DNA reads TGCGCCAGCAGCTTTGCGGGAGTACGAGAGCAGTACTTC. Residues: CASSFAGVREQYF.

The V gene is TRBV6-5, the J gene TRBJ1-5; D not resolved. This CDR3 spans 14 amino acids. Deletions cut 2 bases from V and 6 bases from J, with 11 bases between. Germline CDR1 MNHEY, CDR2 SVGAGI. The CDR3 DNA sequence: TGTGCCAGCAGTTACGGACGTCTAGGTCAGCCCCAGCATTTT. Translation: CASSYGRLGQPQHF.

This clone was detected a few times. One end of the junction varies from germline; a read error may be responsible. This chain connects TRBV7-7 to TRBJ1-5; D call uncertain. There are 13 residues in the CDR3. Germline CDR1 reads SSHAT; CDR2 reads FNYEAQ (reference sequence). The CDR3 DNA is TGTGCTAGCAGCTTAGGTCTGGATCAGCCCCAGCATTTT. This codes for CASSLGLDQPQHF.

The gene calls are TRBV5-6 and TRBJ1-5, with D hard to call. The V end lost 0 bases, the J end lost 8 bases, and 15 bases lay between the germline ends. CDR1 SGHDT and CDR2 YYEEEE come from the germline V gene. This CDR3 is built from 15 residues. The CDR3 coding sequence is TGTGCCAGCAGCTTGGGCCATTCAGGAGGTAAGCCCCAGCATTTT. Amino acid sequence: CASSLGHSGGKPQHF.

This chain joins TRBV2 and TRBJ1-2; weak D call: TRBD1 (5 bases). The CDR3 totals 12 residues. Germline lookup yields CDR1 SNHLY and CDR2 FYNNEI. The V gene lost 6 bases and the J gene lost 7 bases, with 12 bases spanning the gap. This chain's CDR3 is CASRFRVSGYTF. CDR3 nucleotides: TGTGCCAGCAGGTTCAGGGTCTCTGGCTACACCTTC.

This chain connects TRBV5-4 to TRBJ2-5; TRBD2 matches at 8 bases. TRBJ2-7 matches the DNA end more closely, so the J call is doubtful. Per germline, CDR1 SGHNT and CDR2 YYREEE (reference sequence). The CDR3 extends over 14 amino acids. CDR3 amino acids: CASSASGSGYEQYF. CDR3 nucleotide sequence: TGTGCCAGCAGCGCTAGCGGGTCCGGCTACGAGCAGTACTTC.

V gene TRBV19 combines with J gene TRBJ2-2; D gene uncertain. The CDR3 is 14 amino acids. Deletions cut 5 bases from V and 4 bases from J, with 11 bases between. The germline CDR1 and CDR2 sequences are LNHDA and SQIVND (reference sequence). The CDR3 here is CASSSPGRTGELFF. In DNA form, the CDR3 reads TGTGCCAGTAGTTCTCCTGGACGCACCGGGGAGCTGTTTTTT.

This clone was counted once. The genes are TRBV28 and TRBJ2-5, with 8 bases that match TRBD2. The CDR3 consists of 15 residues. Germline V CDR1 and CDR2: MDHEN, SYDVKM. Germline trimming cut 6 bases from V and 2 bases from J; bases unmatched to any gene: 8. Written as DNA, the CDR3 is TGTGCCAGCAGGTCATGGCGGGAGGAGCAAGAGACCCAGTACTTC. Translated: CASRSWREEQETQYF.

This chain links TRBV4-1 with TRBJ2-7; 15 bases match TRBD2. Germline V gene data show CDR1 as MGHRA and CDR2 as YSYEKL. CDR3 length: 17 residues. Germline trimming cut 0 bases from V and 6 bases from J; bases unmatched to any gene: 6. CDR3 nucleotide sequence: TGCGCCAGCAGCCAAGAAGAGGGACTAGCGGGAGGATCCGAGCAGTACTTC. Translation: CASSQEEGLAGGSEQYF.

This clone was seen more than once but under ten times. The genes are TRBV28 and TRBJ1-5; D is perhaps TRBD1 (5 bases). The CDR3 extends over 14 amino acids. V lost 5 bases and J 10 bases, leaving 18 bases between the germline ends. Germline V gene data show CDR1 as MDHEN and CDR2 as SYDVKM. The CDR3 region is CASSRRGLIGPQHF. DNA for the CDR3: TGTGCCAGCAGTCGAAGGGGTCTTATAGGTCCCCAGCATTTT.